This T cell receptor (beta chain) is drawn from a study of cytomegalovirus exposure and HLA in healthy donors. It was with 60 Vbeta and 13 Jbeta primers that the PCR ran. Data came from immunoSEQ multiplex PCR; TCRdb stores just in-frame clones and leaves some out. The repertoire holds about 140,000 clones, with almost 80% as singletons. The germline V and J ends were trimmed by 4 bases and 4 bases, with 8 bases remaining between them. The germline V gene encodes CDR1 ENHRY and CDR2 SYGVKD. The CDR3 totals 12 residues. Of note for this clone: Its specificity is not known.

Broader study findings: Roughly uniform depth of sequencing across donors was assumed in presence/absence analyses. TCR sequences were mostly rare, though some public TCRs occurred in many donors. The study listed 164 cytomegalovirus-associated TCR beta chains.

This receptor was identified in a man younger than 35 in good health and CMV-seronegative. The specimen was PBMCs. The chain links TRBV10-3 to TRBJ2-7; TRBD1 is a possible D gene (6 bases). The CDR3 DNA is TGTGCCATCAGTGGGACAGATTACGAGCAGTACTTC. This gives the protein CAISGTDYEQYF.